This T cell receptor (beta chain) was identified in a study of radiation and T cells in renal cell carcinoma. Study results and caveats: From baseline, blood top tumor clonotypes peaked at 2 weeks post-radiation.

V was cut by 3 bases and J by 2 bases, with 7 bases left in between. This CDR3 has 13 residues. Germline loops: CDR1 SNHLY, CDR2 FYNNEI. Time point in this sample: baseline pretreatment blood. Treatment denoted: 15 Gy SBRT to primary tumor, nephrectomy 4 weeks later. Radiation-treated patients gave blood at baseline, week 2 and week 4. The assay was immunoSEQ multiplex PCR, and TCRdb's table has in-frame clones only and misses some. The table shows some 120,000 clones, with about four fifths occurring only once. This clone was counted a few times. Its target is unknown. The rearrangement uses TRBV2 and TRBJ1-2; D is possibly TRBD1 (5 bases). The sequencing here drew on blood, taken from a patient whose treatment included radiotherapy and nephrectomy. The clonotype was recovered from a woman aged 55-70 years with renal cell carcinoma. CDR3 protein: CASSDGQNYGYTF. The CDR3 nucleotides are TGTGCCAGCAGTGATGGACAAAACTATGGCTACACCTTC. Drawing the rest from reference TRBV2 and TRBJ1-2, the complete variable domain is EPEVTQTPSHQVTQMGQEVILRCVPISNHLYFYWYRQILGQKVEFLVSFYNNEISEKSEIFDDQFSVERPDGSNFTLKIRSTKLEDSAMYFCASSDGQNYGYTFGSGTRLTVV.